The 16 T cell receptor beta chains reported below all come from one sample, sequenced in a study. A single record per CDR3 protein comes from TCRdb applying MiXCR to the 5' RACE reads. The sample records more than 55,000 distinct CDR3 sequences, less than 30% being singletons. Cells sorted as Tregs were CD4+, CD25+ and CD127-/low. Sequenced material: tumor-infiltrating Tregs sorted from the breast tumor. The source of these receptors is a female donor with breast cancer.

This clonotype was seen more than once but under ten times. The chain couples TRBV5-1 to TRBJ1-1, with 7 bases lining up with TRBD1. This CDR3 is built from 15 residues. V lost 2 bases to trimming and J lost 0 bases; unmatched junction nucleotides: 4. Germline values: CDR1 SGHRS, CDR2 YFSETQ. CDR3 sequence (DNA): TGCGCCAGCAGCTTAGGGGGCTTAATGAACACTGAAGCTTTCTTT. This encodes CASSLGGLMNTEAFF.

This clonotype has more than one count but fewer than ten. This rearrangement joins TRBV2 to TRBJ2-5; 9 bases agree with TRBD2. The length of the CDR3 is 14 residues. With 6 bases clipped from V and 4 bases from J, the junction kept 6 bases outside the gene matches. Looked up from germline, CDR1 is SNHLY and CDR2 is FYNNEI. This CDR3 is CASSRTSAAETQYF. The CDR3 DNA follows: TGTGCCAGCAGCCGGACTAGCGCCGCAGAGACCCAGTACTTC.

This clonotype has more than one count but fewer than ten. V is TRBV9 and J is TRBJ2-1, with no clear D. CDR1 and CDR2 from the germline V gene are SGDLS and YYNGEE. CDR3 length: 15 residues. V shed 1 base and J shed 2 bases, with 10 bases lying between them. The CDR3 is CASSVKGGPYNEQFF. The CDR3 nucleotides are TGTGCCAGCAGCGTAAAGGGTGGTCCCTACAATGAGCAGTTCTTC.

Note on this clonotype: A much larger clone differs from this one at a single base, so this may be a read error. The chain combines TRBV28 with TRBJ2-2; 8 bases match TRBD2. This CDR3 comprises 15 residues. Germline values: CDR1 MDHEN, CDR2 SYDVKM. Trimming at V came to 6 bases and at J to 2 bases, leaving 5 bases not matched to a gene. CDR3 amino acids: CASRLAGRNTGELFF. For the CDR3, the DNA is TGTGCCAGCAGATTAGCGGGACGAAACACCGGGGAGCTGTTTTTT.

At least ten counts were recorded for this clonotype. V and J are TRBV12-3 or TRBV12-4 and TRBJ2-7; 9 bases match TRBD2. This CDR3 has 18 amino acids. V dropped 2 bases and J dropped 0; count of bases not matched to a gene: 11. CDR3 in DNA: TGTGCCAGCAGTTTACGTGCCTTGGGTAGCGGGAGCTCCTACGAGCAGTACTTC. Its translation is CASSLRALGSGSSYEQYF.

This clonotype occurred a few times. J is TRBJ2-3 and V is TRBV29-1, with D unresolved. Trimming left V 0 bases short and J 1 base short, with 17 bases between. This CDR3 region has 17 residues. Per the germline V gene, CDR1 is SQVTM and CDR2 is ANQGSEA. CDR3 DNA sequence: TGCAGCGTTGAAGATCCGCTCTCCATACGTGGCACAGATACGCAGTATTTT. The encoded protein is CSVEDPLSIRGTDTQYF.

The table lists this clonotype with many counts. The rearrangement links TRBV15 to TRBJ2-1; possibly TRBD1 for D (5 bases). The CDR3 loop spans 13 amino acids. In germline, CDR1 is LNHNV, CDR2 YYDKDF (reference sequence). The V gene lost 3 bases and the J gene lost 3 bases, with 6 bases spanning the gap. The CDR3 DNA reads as TGTGCCACCAGCAGGGACATCTACAATGAGCAGTTCTTC. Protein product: CATSRDIYNEQFF.

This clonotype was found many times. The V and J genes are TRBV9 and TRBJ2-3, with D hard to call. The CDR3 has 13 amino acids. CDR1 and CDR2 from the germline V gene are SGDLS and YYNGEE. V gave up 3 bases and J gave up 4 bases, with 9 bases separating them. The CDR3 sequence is CASSGSLSDTQYF. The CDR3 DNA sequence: TGTGCCAGCAGCGGGAGCCTCTCAGATACGCAGTATTTT.

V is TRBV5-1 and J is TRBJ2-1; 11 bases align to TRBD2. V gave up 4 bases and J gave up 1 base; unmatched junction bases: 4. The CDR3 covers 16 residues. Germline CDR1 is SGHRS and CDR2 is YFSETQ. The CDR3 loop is CASSLGLAVSYNEQFF. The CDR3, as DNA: TGCGCCAGCAGCCTGGGACTAGCGGTTTCCTACAATGAGCAGTTCTTC.

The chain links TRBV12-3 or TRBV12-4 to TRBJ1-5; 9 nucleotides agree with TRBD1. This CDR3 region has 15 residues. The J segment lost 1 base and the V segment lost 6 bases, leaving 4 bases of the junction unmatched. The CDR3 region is CASSETGGSNQPQHF. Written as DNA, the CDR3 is TGTGCCAGCAGCGAGACAGGGGGAAGCAATCAGCCCCAGCATTTT.

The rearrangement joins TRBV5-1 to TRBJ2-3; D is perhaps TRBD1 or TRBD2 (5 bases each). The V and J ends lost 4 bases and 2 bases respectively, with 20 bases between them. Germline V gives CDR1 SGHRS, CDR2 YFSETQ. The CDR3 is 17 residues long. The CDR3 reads CASSTAQGPLLTDTQYF. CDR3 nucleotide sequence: TGCGCCAGCAGCACGGCGCAGGGACCCCTTCTCACAGATACGCAGTATTTT. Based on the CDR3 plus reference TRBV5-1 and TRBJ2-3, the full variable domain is KAGVTQTPRYLIKTRGQQVTLSCSPISGHRSVSWYQQTPGQGLQFLFEYFSETQRNKGNFPGRFSGRQFSNSRSEMNVSTLELGDSALYLCASSTAQGPLLTDTQYFGPGTRLTVL.

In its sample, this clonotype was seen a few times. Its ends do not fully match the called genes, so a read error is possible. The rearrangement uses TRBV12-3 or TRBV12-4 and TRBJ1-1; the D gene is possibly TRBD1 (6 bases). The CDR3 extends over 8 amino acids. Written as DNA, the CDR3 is TGTGCCAGCAGCGGACAGAACTTT. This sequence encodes CASSGQNF.

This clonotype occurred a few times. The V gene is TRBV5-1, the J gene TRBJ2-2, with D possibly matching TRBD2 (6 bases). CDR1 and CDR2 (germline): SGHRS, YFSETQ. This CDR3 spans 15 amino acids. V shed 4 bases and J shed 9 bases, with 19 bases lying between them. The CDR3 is CASSLGGGEIRELFF. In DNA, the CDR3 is TGCGCCAGCAGCCTCGGCGGAGGGGAGATCAGGGAGCTGTTTTTT.

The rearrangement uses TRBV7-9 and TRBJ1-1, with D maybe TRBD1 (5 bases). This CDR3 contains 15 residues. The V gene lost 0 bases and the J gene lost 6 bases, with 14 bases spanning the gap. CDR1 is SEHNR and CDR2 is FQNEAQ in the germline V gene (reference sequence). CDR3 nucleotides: TGTGCCAGCAGCTTAGCGCGGGGGATAGATGCTGAAGCTTTCTTT. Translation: CASSLARGIDAEAFF.

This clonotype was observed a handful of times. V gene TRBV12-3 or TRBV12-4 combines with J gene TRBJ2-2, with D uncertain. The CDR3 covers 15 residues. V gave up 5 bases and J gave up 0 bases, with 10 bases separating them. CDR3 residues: CASSPRTSNTGELFF. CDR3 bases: TGTGCCAGCAGTCCCAGGACGTCGAACACCGGGGAGCTGTTTTTT.

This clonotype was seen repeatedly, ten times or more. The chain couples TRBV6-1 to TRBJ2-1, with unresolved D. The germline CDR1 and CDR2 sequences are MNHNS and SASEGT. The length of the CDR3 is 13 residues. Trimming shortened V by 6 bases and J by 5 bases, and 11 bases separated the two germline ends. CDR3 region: CASRLGPHNEQFF. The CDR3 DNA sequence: TGTGCCAGCAGGTTAGGCCCCCACAATGAGCAGTTCTTC.